The 12 T cell receptor beta chains presented below share a single source sample, sequenced in a study of esophageal squamous cell carcinoma under preoperative chemotherapy. Each CDR3 protein is one row after TCRdb ran MiXCR on the PCR reads. This sample has about 18,000 distinct CDR3 sequences; about 45% occur once, and the top ten carry roughly 30%. Time point given: after preoperative PTX-NDP chemotherapy. This specimen was collected from a patient given preoperative chemotherapy. The origin of the receptors is a human donor with esophageal squamous cell carcinoma. The donor label of this sample is uncertain.

This clonotype appeared a few times. The chain links TRBV4-1 to TRBJ1-3; 9 positions match TRBD1. J lost 3 bases, V lost 4 bases, and 4 bases had no gene match. Per germline, CDR1 MGHRA and CDR2 YSYEKL. This CDR3 spans 15 amino acids. In DNA form, the CDR3 reads TGCGCCAGCAGCCTAACAGGGGGCTTTGGAAACACCATATATTTT. This translates into CASSLTGGFGNTIYF.

For this clonotype: A junction boundary mismatches the germline segment, possibly from a read error. The chain combines TRBV7-3 with TRBJ2-1, with TRBD2 matching 11 bases. TRBJ2-7 explains the end of the DNA better; the J call may be wrong. Germline assignment: CDR1 SGHTA and CDR2 FQGTGA. The CDR3 consists of 14 residues. CDR3 nucleotide sequence: TGTGCCAACAGCTACCGGACTAGCGGGTACGAGCAGTACTTC. Encoded protein: CANSYRTSGYEQYF.

In its sample, this clonotype was seen a few times. The rearrangement uses TRBV12-3 or TRBV12-4 and TRBJ2-5, with 11 bases matching TRBD2. The J call may not be correct, given that the DNA end is closer to TRBJ2-7. The CDR3 has 13 residues. This chain's CDR3 is CASSTSGRNEQYF. The CDR3 DNA reads as TGTGCCAGCAGCACTAGCGGGAGAAACGAGCAGTACTTC.

Ten or more counts support this clonotype. The chain employs TRBV7-8 and TRBJ2-7, with D perhaps TRBD2 (5 bases). V was pared by 1 base and J by 3 bases, with 16 bases between. CDR1 SGHVS and CDR2 FQNEAQ come from the germline V gene. This CDR3 comprises 16 residues. The CDR3: CASSLGIGSLVYEQYF. For the CDR3, the DNA is TGTGCCAGCAGCTTAGGGATAGGGAGCCTCGTCTACGAGCAGTACTTC.

This chain joins TRBV25-1 and TRBJ2-7; 7 bases line up with TRBD1. The junction had 9 bases not matched to a gene; V was cut back by 4 bases and J by 0 bases. Germline V gene sequence: CDR1 MGHDK, CDR2 SYGVNS. The CDR3 length is 16 residues. The CDR3 DNA reads TGTGCCAGCAGTGGGGATCAGACAGGGAGCTCCTACGAGCAGTACTTC. This encodes CASSGDQTGSSYEQYF.

Here the CDR3 reads CARERGQIQETQYF. In DNA form, the CDR3 reads TGCGCCAGGGAACGGGGACAGATACAAGAGACCCAGTACTTC. This chain links TRBV4-1 with TRBJ2-5; 7 nucleotides agree with TRBD1. J was trimmed by 2 bases and V by 9 bases; bases with no gene match: 9. The CDR3 is 14 amino acids. The germline V gene encodes CDR1 MGHRA and CDR2 YSYEKL.

This clonotype is categorized as large (0.1 to 1%). The J gene is TRBJ2-5, the V gene TRBV7-8; tentatively, D is TRBD1 or TRBD2 (5 bases each). In germline, CDR1 is SGHVS, CDR2 FQNEAQ. The CDR3 has 12 amino acids. Deletions cut 1 base from V and 7 bases from J, with 7 bases between. The CDR3 nucleotides read TGTGCCAGCAGCTTAGAGGGGACGACCCAGTACTTC. Its protein product is CASSLEGTTQYF.

This clonotype came up a few times. The chain carries TRBV7-2 and TRBJ2-2; D is unresolved. The germline V gene has CDR1 SGHTA and CDR2 FQGNSA. V shed 5 bases and J shed 4 bases, with 20 bases lying between them. The CDR3 sequence is 17 residues long. The CDR3 DNA is TGTGCCAGCAGCCCCCAGATCCGAGCAGAGTTCACCGGGGAGCTGTTTTTT. Amino acids: CASSPQIRAEFTGELFF.

The chain employs TRBV27 and TRBJ2-4; 10 positions match TRBD2. Matching the DNA end better, TRBJ2-1 makes the J call doubtful. The CDR3 has 16 residues. Germline values: CDR1 MNHEY, CDR2 SMNVEV (reference sequence). CDR3 sequence: CASRVSGGGNSDTQFF. CDR3 nucleotides: TGTGCCAGCAGGGTCAGCGGGGGGGGGAACTCAGATACGCAGTTCTTC.

The chain links TRBV6-2 or TRBV6-3 to TRBJ2-3, with 12 bases identical to TRBD2. The junction had 10 bases not matched to a gene; V was cut back by 4 bases and J by 2 bases. Germline CDR1 and CDR2: MNHEY and SVGEGT. The CDR3 is 18 residues long. The chain's CDR3 is CASSFRTSGEPVTDTQYF. The CDR3 DNA reads as TGTGCCAGCAGTTTTCGGACTAGCGGGGAACCAGTCACAGATACGCAGTATTTT.

On this clonotype itself: A much larger clonotype is one base distant, so this may be a read error. The V call is TRBV6-4, the J call TRBJ2-3; no reliable D call. The CDR3 contains 15 residues. Trimming shortened V by 0 bases and J by 6 bases, and 13 bases separated the two germline ends. From germline, CDR1 is MRHNA and CDR2 SNTAGT. The CDR3 loop is CASSDSASGVDTQYF. DNA of the CDR3: TGTGCCAGCAGTGACTCAGCCAGTGGAGTCGATACGCAGTATTTT.

The V gene is TRBV28, the J gene TRBJ2-7; 7 nucleotides match TRBD1. The V segment lost 4 bases and the J segment 4 bases; nucleotides outside the gene matches: 7. This CDR3 spans 14 amino acids. The germline V gene has CDR1 MDHEN and CDR2 SYDVKM. CDR3 region: CASSYTGTVYEQYF. In DNA form, the CDR3 reads TGTGCCAGCAGTTATACCGGGACAGTGTACGAGCAGTACTTC.